A selection of T cell receptor beta chains follows, all from one sample in a study of blood T cell repertoires in COVID-19. Clones were read by immunoSEQ multiplex PCR, and TCRdb kept only the in-frame ones, dropping some. Here the sample spans roughly 220,000 clones, roughly 80% being singletons. Sequencing was performed on peripheral blood. These receptors originate from a man between 25 and 39 years old with active or convalescent COVID-19. CDR3s include the opening cysteine and the closing phenylalanine or tryptophan. The D gene is left open where the match is weak. Not all rows give a size; the values are once, few, many and, for expanded clones, a class.

clone size	V gene	D gene	J gene	CDR3 DNA	CDR3 protein
NA	TRBV6-5	NA	TRBJ2-6	TGTGCCAGCAGTTATTCCCCATTTTCTGGGGCCAACGTCCTGACTTTC	CASSYSPFSGANVLTF
NA	TRBV7-9	NA	TRBJ2-3	TGTGCCAGCAGCCCTAGTAGGGGCCCTGGCACAGATACGCAGTATTTT	CASSPSRGPGTDTQYF
NA	TRBV7-2	NA	TRBJ2-1	TGTGCCAGCAGTCACTCCCTAGCAGCTGTTTCGGTCTTC	CASSHSLAAVSVF
NA	TRBV14	NA	TRBJ2-1	TGTGCCAGCAGCCAAGGCGCCGTCTACAATGAGCAGTTCTTC	CASSQGAVYNEQFF
NA	TRBV6-1	TRBD1	TRBJ2-2	TGTGCCAGCAGTGGACCGGGACAGGGGGAAACCACCGGGGAGCTGTTTTTT	CASSGPGQGETTGELFF
NA	TRBV25-1	TRBD2	TRBJ2-5	TGTGCCAGCAGTGAGTCTCTAGCGGGAGGCAGGGAGACCCAGTACTTC	CASSESLAGGRETQYF
NA	TRBV29-1	TRBD1	TRBJ1-1	TGCAGCGTTGGTGACAGGGGGCTGACTGAAGCTTTCTTT	CSVGDRGLTEAFF
once	TRBV9	TRBD1	TRBJ2-3	TGTGCCAGCAGCGCGGGACAGGGGGCATATACGCAGTATTTT	CASSAGQGAYTQYF
once	TRBV19	NA	TRBJ1-5	TGTGCCAGTAGTAGGATTAGTCAGGGACTAAATCAGCCCCAGCATTTT	CASSRISQGLNQPQHF
NA	TRBV4-3	NA	TRBJ2-1	TGCGCCAGCAGCCGGGGGGAATGGAACAATGAGCAGTTCTTC	CASSRGEWNNEQFF
NA	TRBV2	TRBD1	TRBJ2-7	TGTGCCAGCAGACCCGGGACAGGGGGGGCCCTCGAGCAGTACTTC	CASRPGTGGALEQYF
NA	TRBV15	NA	TRBJ2-7	TGTGCCACCAGCCAGGGGAGGGACGAGCAGTACTTC	CATSQGRDEQYF
NA	TRBV7-2	TRBD1	TRBJ2-5	TGTGCCACCAGTAAGGGCGGCAGGGGGGAGACCCAGTACTTC	CATSKGGRGETQYF
NA	TRBV6-5	NA	TRBJ2-6	TGTGCCAGCACCCTGGCGGGTGCAGGGGCCAACGTCCTGACTTTC	CASTLAGAGANVLTF
NA	TRBV15	TRBD1	TRBJ2-7	TGTGCCACCAGCAGAGACTCGGTAGGGACAGGGGGTTACGAGCAGTACTTC	CATSRDSVGTGGYEQYF
NA	TRBV7-9	NA	TRBJ2-3	TGTGCCAGCTCCCACATCTTCGGACGCGGAGGGGAGAGCACAGATACGCAGTATTTT	CASSHIFGRGGESTDTQYF
NA	TRBV5-8	NA	TRBJ2-7	TGTGCCAGCAGCTTCCAATCCTACGAGCAGTACTTC	CASSFQSYEQYF
NA	TRBV28	NA	TRBJ2-4	TGTGCCAGCAGTTCCCAGGATCTAGCCAAAAACATTCAGTACTTC	CASSSQDLAKNIQYF
NA	TRBV7-8	TRBD1	TRBJ1-6	TGTGCCAGCAGCTCTTCAGGGGGGCGGATTTCACCCCTCCACTTT	CASSSSGGRISPLHF
NA	TRBV5-1	NA	TRBJ1-1	TGCGCCAGCAGCTCGGGGGGAGGGACTGAAGCTTTCTTT	CASSSGGGTEAFF
NA	TRBV30	NA	TRBJ2-1	TGTGCCGGGACCTCAGGGGACGGCTACAATGAGCAGTTCTTC	CAGTSGDGYNEQFF
NA	TRBV28	TRBD2	TRBJ2-5	TGTGCCAGCAGTGATTTCCTAGCGGGAGGTGGGGAGACCCAGTACTTC	CASSDFLAGGGETQYF
NA	TRBV21-1	NA	TRBJ1-2	TGTGCCAGCAGCAAACGTCGGGGCTACACCTTC	CASSKRRGYTF
NA	TRBV30	TRBD2	TRBJ2-2	TGTGCCTGGAGTGTACTTTGGCTAGCGGACAACACCGGGGAGCTGTTTTTT	CAWSVLWLADNTGELFF
NA	TRBV19	TRBD1	TRBJ2-5	TGTGCCAGTAGTATCGGGACAGGGGGCACCCAAGAGACCCAGTACTTC	CASSIGTGGTQETQYF
NA	TRBV11-3	TRBD1	TRBJ2-2	TGTGCCAGCAGCGCACAACCGCAGGGGGCGCTTACCGGGGAGCTGTTTTTT	CASSAQPQGALTGELFF
NA	TRBV7-2	TRBD1	TRBJ2-7	TGTGCCAGCAGCTTGGGGACAGCCTCCTACGAGCAGTACTTC	CASSLGTASYEQYF
NA	TRBV19	NA	TRBJ2-1	TGTGCCAGTAGGAAAGACATAGCCTACAATGAGCAGTTCTTC	CASRKDIAYNEQFF
NA	TRBV19	TRBD1	TRBJ2-1	TGTGCCAGTAGTAAGAGGGGAAGGGGGCTTGAGCAGTTCTTC	CASSKRGRGLEQFF
NA	TRBV5-1	TRBD1	TRBJ1-2	TGCGCCAGCAGCCTCGACAGGGGGTCCCGGGGTGGCTACACCTTC	CASSLDRGSRGGYTF
few	TRBV4-3	NA	TRBJ1-6	TGCGCCAGCAGCCGAGATGAGGGATCGAATTCACCCCTCCACTTT	CASSRDEGSNSPLHF
NA	TRBV10-2	NA	TRBJ1-5	TGCGCCAGCAGTGAAATCTCAGGCAATCAGCCCCAGCATTTT	CASSEISGNQPQHF
NA	TRBV19	NA	TRBJ2-1	TGTGCCAGTAGTATAGATAGCTACAATGAGCAGTTCTTC	CASSIDSYNEQFF
NA	TRBV5-1	TRBD1	TRBJ1-3	TGCGCCAGCAGCTTGGGGGACAGCTACTCTGGAAACACCATATATTTT	CASSLGDSYSGNTIYF
NA	TRBV2	NA	TRBJ2-7	TGTGCCAGCAGTGGCCAGGGGCACTACGAGCAGTACTTC	CASSGQGHYEQYF
NA	TRBV30	TRBD1	TRBJ1-2	TGTGCCTGGACCGGGACAGGGGGCAGTGGCTACACCTTC	CAWTGTGGSGYTF
NA	TRBV10-1	TRBD2	TRBJ2-1	TGCGCCAGCAGCAGGCGGGGGGATTACAATGAGCAGTTCTTC	CASSRRGDYNEQFF
NA	TRBV18	NA	TRBJ2-6	TGTGCCAGCTCACCATCAGGGGCCGGGGCCAACGTCCTGACTTTC	CASSPSGAGANVLTF
NA	TRBV7-9	NA	TRBJ1-1	TGTGCCAGCAGCTTAGCGCTGGGCAGGCCCACGAACACTGAAGCTTTCTTT	CASSLALGRPTNTEAFF
many	TRBV29-1	NA	TRBJ2-1	TGCAGCGTCGACAGGCCCCGGAATGAGCAGTTCTTC	CSVDRPRNEQFF